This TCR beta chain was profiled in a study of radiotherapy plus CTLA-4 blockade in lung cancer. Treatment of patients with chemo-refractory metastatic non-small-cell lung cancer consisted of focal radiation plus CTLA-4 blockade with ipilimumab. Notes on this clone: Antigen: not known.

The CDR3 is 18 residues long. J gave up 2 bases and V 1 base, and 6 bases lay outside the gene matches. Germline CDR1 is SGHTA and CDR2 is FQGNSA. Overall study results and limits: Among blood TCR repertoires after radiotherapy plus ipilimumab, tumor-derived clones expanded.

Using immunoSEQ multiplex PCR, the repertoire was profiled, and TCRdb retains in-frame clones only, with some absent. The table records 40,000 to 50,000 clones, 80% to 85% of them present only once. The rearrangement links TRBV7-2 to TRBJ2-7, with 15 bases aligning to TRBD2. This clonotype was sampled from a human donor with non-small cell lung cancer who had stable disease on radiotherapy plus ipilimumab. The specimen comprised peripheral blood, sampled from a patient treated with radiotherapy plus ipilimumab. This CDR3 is CASSLGTSGRATAYEQYF. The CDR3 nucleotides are TGTGCCAGCAGCTTAGGGACTAGCGGGAGGGCAACCGCCTACGAGCAGTACTTC.